The 9 T cell receptor beta chains reported below all come from one sample, sequenced in a study of blood T cell repertoires in COVID-19. The assay was immunoSEQ multiplex PCR, and TCRdb's table has in-frame clones only and misses some. Found here are about 270,000 clones, around 93% of them singletons; the top ten hold roughly 2.8%. Sequencing was done on a sample of PBMCs or T cells enriched from blood (not recorded which). These receptors were collected from a man in his forties or fifties who had been exposed to COVID-19.

The DNA for the CDR3 is TGTGCCAGCAGCGTAGATAAGACAGGGGGTTTCGATTTTAAGCGCTCCTACAATGAGCAGTTCTTC. The encoded protein is CASSVDKTGGFDFKRSYNEQFF. J is TRBJ2-1 and V is TRBV9, with TRBD1 matching 9 bases. The CDR3 has 22 residues. Germline V gene lookup returns CDR1 SGDLS and CDR2 YYNGEE. V was pared by 0 bases and J by 0 bases, with 19 bases of the junction left unmatched. Together with reference TRBV9 and TRBJ2-1, the CDR3 gives the full variable domain: DSGVTQTPKHLITATGQRVTLRCSPRSGDLSVYWYQQSLDQGLQFLIQYYNGEERAKGNILERFSAQQFPDLHSELNLSSLELGDSALYFCASSVDKTGGFDFKRSYNEQFFGPGTRLTVL.

This clone was recorded only once. The chain couples TRBV11-3 to TRBJ1-2, with 8 bases matching TRBD1. Germline CDR1 reads SGHNT; CDR2 reads YENEEA. The length of the CDR3 is 12 residues. The J segment lost 6 bases and the V segment lost 5 bases, leaving 2 bases of the junction unmatched. CDR3 nucleotides: TGTGCCAGCAGCCAACAGGGGGATGGCTACACCTTC. Translation: CASSQQGDGYTF.

This clone was detected only once. The rearrangement joins TRBV3-1 (or the pseudogene TRBV3-2) to TRBJ2-7, with TRBD2 as a possible D gene (6 bases). Germline V CDR1 and CDR2: LGHDT, YNNKEL (reference sequence). The ends were cut back, 6 bases at V and 5 bases at J, with 14 bases in the middle. The length of the CDR3 is 13 residues. The CDR3 bases are TGTGCCAGCAGACACACGTCGGGGGACGAGCAGTACTTC. Protein product: CASRHTSGDEQYF.

The sample holds a few counts of this clone. This sequence joins TRBV4-2 and TRBJ2-7, with 7 bases aligning to TRBD2. The J segment lost 6 bases and the V segment lost 0 bases, leaving 8 bases of the junction unmatched. The CDR3 is made up of 15 amino acids. Germline loops: CDR1 LGHNA, CDR2 YNFKEQ. For the CDR3, the DNA is TGTGCCAGCAGCCAAGATTTCGCGGGAGAGTCCGAGCAGTACTTC. It codes for CASSQDFAGESEQYF.

There are a few counts of this clone. The chain carries TRBV19 and TRBJ2-1, with D maybe TRBD1 (9 bases). CDR1 LNHDA and CDR2 SQIVND come from the germline V gene (reference sequence). Trimming shortened V by 10 bases and J by 4 bases, and 29 bases separated the two germline ends. This CDR3 is built from 18 residues. This chain's CDR3 is CATQPRDRAGGRYNEQFF. CDR3 coding DNA: TGTGCCACCCAGCCCCGGGACAGGGCTGGCGGGAGGTACAATGAGCAGTTCTTC.

This clone was recorded only once. This chain uses TRBV5-8 with TRBJ2-1; TRBD1 is a possible D gene (7 bases). The length of the CDR3 is 18 residues. V dropped 1 base and J dropped 7 bases, with 24 bases sitting between them. From germline, CDR1 is SGHTS and CDR2 YDEGEE. The CDR3 protein is CASSLMFTGQGGKNEQFF. The DNA of the CDR3 is TGTGCCAGCAGCTTGATGTTCACGGGGCAGGGGGGTAAAAATGAGCAGTTCTTC. Based on the CDR3 plus reference TRBV5-8 and TRBJ2-1, the full variable domain is EAGVTQSPTHLIKTRGQQATLRCSPISGHTSVYWYQQALGLGLQFLLWYDEGEERNRGNFPPRFSGRQFPNYSSELNVNALELEDSALYLCASSLMFTGQGGKNEQFFGPGTRLTVL.

This clone was counted once. V usage is TRBV5-1 and J usage is TRBJ2-7; 9 bases match TRBD1. The CDR3 contains 15 residues. Germline CDR1 reads SGHRS; CDR2 reads YFSETQ. The junction had 8 bases not matched to a gene; V was cut back by 4 bases and J by 3 bases. The CDR3 sequence is CASSNEPGQGYEQYF. CDR3 in DNA: TGCGCCAGCAGCAACGAACCGGGACAGGGCTACGAGCAGTACTTC.

The chain is built from TRBV2 and TRBJ2-7, with a possible D match to TRBD2 (6 bases). The CDR3 has 15 residues. Trimming pared 6 bases from V and 2 bases from J, leaving 17 bases between. CDR1 and CDR2 (germline): SNHLY, FYNNEI. This chain's CDR3 is CASRSGLRPPYEQYF. CDR3 DNA sequence: TGTGCCAGCAGATCGGGACTTAGGCCCCCCTACGAGCAGTACTTC.

This rearrangement joins TRBV19 to TRBJ1-1; D gene ambiguous. Trimming took 3 bases from V and 2 from J, leaving 7 bases between them. CDR3 length equals 13 residues. Germline V gene sequence: CDR1 LNHDA, CDR2 SQIVND (reference sequence). CDR3 DNA: TGTGCCAGTAGTATGAACTTTAACACTGAAGCTTTCTTT. The encoded protein is CASSMNFNTEAFF.